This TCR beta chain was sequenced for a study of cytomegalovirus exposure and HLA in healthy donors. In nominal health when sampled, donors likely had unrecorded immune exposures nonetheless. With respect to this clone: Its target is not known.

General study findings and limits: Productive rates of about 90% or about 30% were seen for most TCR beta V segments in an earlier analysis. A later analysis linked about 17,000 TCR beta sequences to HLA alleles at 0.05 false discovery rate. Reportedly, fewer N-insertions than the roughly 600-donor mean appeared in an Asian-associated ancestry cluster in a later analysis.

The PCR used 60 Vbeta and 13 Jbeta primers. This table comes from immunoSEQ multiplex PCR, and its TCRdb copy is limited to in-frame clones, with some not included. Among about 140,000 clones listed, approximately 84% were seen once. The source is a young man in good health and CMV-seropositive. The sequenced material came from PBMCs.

The CDR3 loop is CALEAGGDEQFF. CDR3 coding DNA: TGTGCCCTAGAGGCGGGGGGGGATGAGCAGTTCTTC. This sequence joins TRBV5-8 and TRBJ2-1; TRBD2 matches at 9 bases. The CDR3 spans 12 residues. With 10 bases clipped from V and 8 bases from J, the junction kept 7 bases outside the gene matches. Looked up from germline, CDR1 is SGHTS and CDR2 is YDEGEE.